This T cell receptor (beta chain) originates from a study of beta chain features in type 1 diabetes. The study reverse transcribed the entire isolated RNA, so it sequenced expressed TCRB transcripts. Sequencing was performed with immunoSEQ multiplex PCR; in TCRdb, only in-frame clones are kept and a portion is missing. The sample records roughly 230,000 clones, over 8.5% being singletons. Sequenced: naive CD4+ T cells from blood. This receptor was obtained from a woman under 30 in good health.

DNA of the CDR3: TGTGCCACCAGCAGAGATGGTGGGCACAGGAGTCTTTCCTACGAGCAGTACTTC. Translation: CATSRDGGHRSLSYEQYF. The chain carries TRBV15 and TRBJ2-7, with a weak D call TRBD1 (5 bases). Trimming left V 0 bases short and J 1 base short, with 19 bases between. Per the germline V gene, CDR1 is LNHNV and CDR2 is YYDKDF (reference sequence). This CDR3 is built from 18 residues.